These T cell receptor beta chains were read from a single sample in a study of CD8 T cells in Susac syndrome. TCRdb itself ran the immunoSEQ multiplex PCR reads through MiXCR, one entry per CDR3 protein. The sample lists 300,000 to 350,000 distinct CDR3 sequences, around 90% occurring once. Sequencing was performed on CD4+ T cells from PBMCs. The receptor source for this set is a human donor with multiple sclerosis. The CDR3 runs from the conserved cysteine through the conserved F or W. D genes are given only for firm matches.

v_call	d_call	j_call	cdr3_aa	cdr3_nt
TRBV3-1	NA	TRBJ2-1	CASSQVEGTEQFF	TGTGCCAGCAGCCAAGTGGAGGGCACTGAGCAGTTCTTC
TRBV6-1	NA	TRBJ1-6	CASSPIPGRSNSPLHF	TGTGCCAGCAGTCCTATCCCCGGACGCTCCAATTCACCCCTCCACTTT
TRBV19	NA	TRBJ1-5	CASSREGDQPQHF	TGTGCCAGTAGTAGAGAGGGAGATCAGCCCCAGCATTTT
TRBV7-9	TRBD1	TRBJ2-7	CASSSSGTGSHEQYF	TGTGCCAGCAGCTCTTCCGGGACAGGGTCCCACGAGCAGTACTTC
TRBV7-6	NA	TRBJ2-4	CASSLARWKSPLAKNIQYF	TGTGCCAGCAGCTTAGCGCGGTGGAAGTCACCCTTAGCCAAAAACATTCAGTACTTC
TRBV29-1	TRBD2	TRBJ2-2	CSATSGRNTGELFF	TGCAGCGCCACTAGCGGGAGAAATACCGGGGAGCTGTTTTTT
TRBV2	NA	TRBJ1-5	CASSERGAMDQPQHF	TGTGCCAGCAGTGAACGCGGGGCCATGGATCAGCCCCAGCATTTT
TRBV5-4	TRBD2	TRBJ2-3	CASSSTSGRDF	TGTGCCAGCAGCTCGACTAGCGGGAGGGATTTT
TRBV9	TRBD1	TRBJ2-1	CASSTGTGLYNEQFF	TGTGCCAGCAGCACCGGGACAGGGCTCTACAATGAGCAGTTCTTC
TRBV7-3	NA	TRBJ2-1	CASSLPFGPGFF	TGTGCCAGCAGCTTACCCTTTGGGCCAGGGTTCTTC
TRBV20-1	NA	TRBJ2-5	CSARGPGPQYF	TGCAGTGCTAGAGGGCCGGGACCCCAGTACTTC
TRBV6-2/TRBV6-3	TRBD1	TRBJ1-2	CASSYHLGQGHGYTF	TGTGCCAGCAGTTACCACCTGGGACAGGGCCATGGCTACACCTTC
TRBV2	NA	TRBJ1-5	CASSFDGHSNQPQHF	TGTGCCAGCAGCTTTGACGGGCATAGCAATCAGCCCCAGCATTTT
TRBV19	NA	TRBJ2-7	CASSGRGALFYEQYF	TGTGCCAGTAGTGGCAGGGGGGCCCTATTCTACGAGCAGTACTTC
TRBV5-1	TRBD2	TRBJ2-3	CASSLEPGLGEDTQYF	TGCGCCAGCAGCTTGGAACCGGGACTAGGGGAGGATACGCAGTATTTT
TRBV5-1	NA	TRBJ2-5	CASSFGGIQETQYF	TGCGCCAGCAGCTTTGGAGGGATCCAAGAGACCCAGTACTTC
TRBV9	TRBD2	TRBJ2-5	CASSNRGGAYETQYF	TGTGCCAGCAGCAACCGCGGGGGGGCCTATGAGACCCAGTACTTC
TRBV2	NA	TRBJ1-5	CASKGDSNQPQHF	TGTGCCAGCAAAGGGGATAGCAATCAGCCCCAGCATTTT
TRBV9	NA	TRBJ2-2	CASSLTIAGELFF	TGTGCCAGCAGCTTGACAATCGCCGGGGAGCTGTTTTTT
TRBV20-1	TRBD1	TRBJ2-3	CSARAPGTGVKDTQYF	TGCAGTGCTAGAGCCCCCGGGACAGGGGTGAAAGATACGCAGTATTTT